This is a list of T cell receptor beta chains from one sample in a study of response to subunit inactivated influenza vaccine. TCRdb re-called the RT-PCR reads with MiXCR, one entry per CDR3 protein. The sample includes about 650,000 distinct CDR3 sequences, 15% to 19% of them seen just once. Here the sequenced sample was PBMCs from blood, taken 11 to 12 days after vaccination. Source of these receptors: a man in his forties or fifties who received an inactivated influenza vaccine. The CDR3 runs from the conserved cysteine through the conserved F or W.

TRBV5-1	TRBJ2-3	CASSSGLAGASYDTQYF
TRBV6-2/TRBV6-3	TRBJ2-1	CASSYWGSEQFF
TRBV7-7	TRBJ2-2	CASSPTTGDTGELFF
TRBV3-1	TRBJ1-4	CASSQDLGKLFF
TRBV12-3/TRBV12-4	TRBJ2-7	CASRRTVRANEQYF
TRBV5-1	TRBJ2-1	CASSFSGTPYNEQFF
TRBV10-3	TRBJ2-5	CAISEGMQETQYF
TRBV18	TRBJ1-1	CASSPGNRGRSTEAFF
TRBV9	TRBJ2-5	CASSVGPAGRETQYF
TRBV9	TRBJ2-6	CASSVELGVSGVNVLTF
TRBV30	TRBJ2-7	CAWLRDSPYEQYF
TRBV19	TRBJ2-1	CASSIGKTKLAGGNKFF
TRBV4-3	TRBJ1-6	CASSQETGGSPLHF
TRBV7-2	TRBJ2-5	CASSLGNWKQETQYF
TRBV18	TRBJ2-7	CASSPPDKSSYEQYF
TRBV28	TRBJ2-3	CASSFLAGTDTQYF
TRBV7-8	TRBJ2-1	CASTQAAYNEQFF
TRBV20-1	TRBJ2-7	CSAGGTGFSYEQYF
TRBV18	TRBJ1-3	CASSPGRTSGNTIYF
TRBV18	TRBJ1-1	CASSPSNYRGGGAFF
TRBV5-5	TRBJ2-7	CASSVDRDREQYF
TRBV12-3/TRBV12-4	TRBJ2-2	CASSSRGLAGAGELFF
TRBV2	TRBJ1-2	CASSEGPRGIDGYTF
TRBV18	TRBJ2-3	CASSPEVAVLKNTQYF
TRBV6-2/TRBV6-3	TRBJ2-7	CASSKLSGADKQYF
TRBV12-3/TRBV12-4	TRBJ2-7	CASSPPGLRNEQYF
TRBV18	TRBJ2-2	CASSPRSSRTGELFF
TRBV15	TRBJ2-3	CATSIATTRTDTQYF
TRBV12-3/TRBV12-4	TRBJ1-1	CASSLNGNTEAFF
TRBV7-9	TRBJ1-1	CASCGGGCTEAFF
TRBV2	TRBJ2-5	CASNKGETQYF
TRBV4-1	TRBJ2-4	CASSSEAWTGPKNIQYF
TRBV7-9	TRBJ2-3	CASSLVGSTDTQYF